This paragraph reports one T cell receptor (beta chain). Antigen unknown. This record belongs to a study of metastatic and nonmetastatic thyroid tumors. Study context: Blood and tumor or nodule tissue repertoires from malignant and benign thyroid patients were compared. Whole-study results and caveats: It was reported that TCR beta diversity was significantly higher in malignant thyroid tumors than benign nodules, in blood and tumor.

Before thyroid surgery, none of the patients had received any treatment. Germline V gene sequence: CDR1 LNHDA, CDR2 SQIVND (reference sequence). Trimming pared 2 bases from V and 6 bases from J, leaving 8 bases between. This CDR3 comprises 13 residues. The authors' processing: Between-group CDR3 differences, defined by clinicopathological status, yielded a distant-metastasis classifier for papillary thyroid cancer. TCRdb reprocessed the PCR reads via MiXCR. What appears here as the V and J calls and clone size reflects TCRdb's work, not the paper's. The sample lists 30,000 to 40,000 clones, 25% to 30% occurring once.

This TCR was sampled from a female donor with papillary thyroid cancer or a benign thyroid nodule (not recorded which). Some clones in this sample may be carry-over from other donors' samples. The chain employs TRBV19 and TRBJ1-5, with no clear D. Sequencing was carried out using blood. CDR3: CASSILGCQPQHF. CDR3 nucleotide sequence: TGTGCCAGTAGTATATTAGGGTGTCAGCCCCAGCATTTT.